These 31 T cell receptor beta chains were sequenced from one sample in a study of beta chain features in type 1 diabetes. Reverse transcribing all isolated RNA meant expressed TCRB transcripts were sequenced. TCRdb's copy holds only in-frame clones and misses some; the assay was immunoSEQ multiplex PCR. The repertoire has about 900,000 clones, around a sixth of them found once; the top ten carry 0.023%. The sequencing input was naive CD4+ T cells from blood. Receptors originate from a woman aged 18-29 years in good health.

In this sample, this clone turned up a few times. The chain combines TRBV14 with TRBJ2-5; a possible D gene is TRBD1 (6 bases). Per germline, CDR1 SGHDN and CDR2 FVKESK. The CDR3 length is 13 residues. Deletions cut 6 bases from V and 0 bases from J, with 8 bases between. The CDR3 region has the DNA TGTGCCAGCAGTCGACAGGACCAAGAGACCCAGTACTTC. Translating gives CASSRQDQETQYF. The complete variable domain, with remaining parts taken from reference TRBV14 and TRBJ2-5, reads EAGVTQFPSHSVIEKGQTVTLRCDPISGHDNLYWYRRVMGKEIKFLLHFVKESKQDESGMPNNRFLAERTGGTYSTLKVQPAELEDSGVYFCASSRQDQETQYFGPGTRLLVL.

The rearrangement joins TRBV19 to TRBJ2-5; 10 bases match TRBD1. The germline gives CDR1 LNHDA, CDR2 SQIVND (reference sequence). Unmatched junction bases numbered 14, after V lost 5 bases and J lost 8 bases. The CDR3 runs to 16 residues. CDR3 sequence reads: CASSLPGQGLFGTQYF. The CDR3 coding sequence is TGTGCCAGTAGTCTCCCGGGACAGGGGTTGTTTGGCACCCAGTACTTC.

This chain uses TRBV28 with TRBJ2-1; 15 bases align to TRBD2. Germline CDR1 and CDR2: MDHEN and SYDVKM. The CDR3 extends over 18 amino acids. Trimming took 6 bases from V and 0 from J; bases not matched to a gene: 6. The CDR3 loop reads CASSGTSGRRSSYNEQFF. CDR3 DNA: TGTGCCAGCAGCGGGACTAGCGGGAGGCGGAGCTCCTACAATGAGCAGTTCTTC.

This chain joins TRBV6-5 and TRBJ1-3; unclear D gene. Trimming removed 8 bases at V and 0 bases at J, with 14 bases between. The CDR3 has 15 amino acids. The germline gives CDR1 MNHEY, CDR2 SVGAGI. CDR3 in amino acids: CASGKRRSSGNTIYF. In nucleotides, the CDR3 is TGTGCCAGCGGAAAAAGACGGTCCTCTGGAAACACCATATATTTT.

J is TRBJ2-1 and V is TRBV15, with 7 bases aligning to TRBD1. CDR3 length equals 19 residues. The junction had 15 bases not matched to a gene; V was cut back by 4 bases and J by 0 bases. Germline V gene sequence: CDR1 LNHNV, CDR2 YYDKDF (reference sequence). CDR3 nucleotides: TGTGCCACCAGCAACGACGGGACAGAAGGGAGAGGCTCCTACAATGAGCAGTTCTTC. Translated: CATSNDGTEGRGSYNEQFF.

The chain joins TRBV18 to TRBJ2-1; D call uncertain. The germline V gene encodes CDR1 KGHSH and CDR2 LQKENI. V lost 3 bases, J lost 4 bases, and 10 bases lay in between. The CDR3 has 14 amino acids. CDR3 in DNA: TGTGCCAGCTCACCTACAGACAAGTACAATGAGCAGTTCTTC. It encodes CASSPTDKYNEQFF.

This clone was observed a handful of times. The V call is TRBV28, the J call TRBJ2-6, with 9 bases lining up with TRBD1. The CDR3 runs 17 residues. Unmatched junction bases numbered 6, after V lost 5 bases and J lost 1 base. From germline, CDR1 is MDHEN and CDR2 SYDVKM. The CDR3 DNA sequence: TGTGCCAGCAGTATGACAGGGGGACCTTCTGGGGCCAACGTCCTGACTTTC. Translated: CASSMTGGPSGANVLTF.

This clone has more than one count but fewer than ten. The chain joins TRBV6-6 to TRBJ2-4; D gene uncertain. Trimming removed 7 bases from V and 7 bases from J, with 11 bases in between. The V gene's germline CDR1 is MNHNY and CDR2 SVGAGI (reference sequence). The CDR3 is 12 residues long. CDR3 nucleotide sequence: TGTGCCAGCAACCACCCCGGCAACATTCAGTACTTC. Translation gives CASNHPGNIQYF.

The table lists this clone with a few counts. The genes are TRBV6-5 and TRBJ2-1, with a possible D match to TRBD1 (5 bases). The germline V gene encodes CDR1 MNHEY and CDR2 SVGAGI. CDR3 size: 14 residues. Trimming took off 4 bases at V and 7 bases at J, with 14 bases between the two ends. CDR3 protein: CASSSTGSRNEQFF. The CDR3 DNA follows: TGTGCCAGCAGTTCCACAGGATCGAGGAATGAGCAGTTCTTC.

V usage is TRBV15 and J usage is TRBJ1-2; D is perhaps TRBD1 (5 bases). V gave up 0 bases and J gave up 2 bases, with 10 bases separating them. The CDR3 has 15 residues. The germline gives CDR1 LNHNV, CDR2 YYDKDF (reference sequence). The CDR3 DNA follows: TGTGCCACCAGCAGAGATCAGACAGTAAACTATGGCTACACCTTC. It specifies CATSRDQTVNYGYTF.

V usage is TRBV5-1 and J usage is TRBJ2-5, with D possibly being TRBD1 (6 bases). The length of the CDR3 is 14 residues. V was cut by 2 bases and J by 5 bases, with 13 bases left in between. Germline-derived CDR1 and CDR2 are SGHRS and YFSETQ. The CDR3 loop reads CASSFRGFWETQYF. CDR3 nucleotides: TGCGCCAGCAGCTTCAGGGGTTTTTGGGAGACCCAGTACTTC.

The CDR3: CASSFNRRETYEQYF. CDR3 nucleotide sequence: TGTGCCAGCAGCTTTAATCGGCGGGAAACCTACGAGCAGTACTTC. The chain joins TRBV5-6 to TRBJ2-7; D might be TRBD2 (6 bases). V was pared by 2 bases and J by 2 bases, with 14 bases between. Germline-derived CDR1 and CDR2 are SGHDT and YYEEEE. The CDR3 contains 15 residues.

The chain employs TRBV7-2 and TRBJ2-1; 13 bases map to TRBD2. The CDR3 covers 15 residues. Germline-derived CDR1 and CDR2 are SGHTA and FQGNSA. V lost 5 bases to trimming and J lost 6 bases; unmatched junction nucleotides: 4. Written as DNA, the CDR3 is TGTGCCAGCAGCAGGACTAGCGGGAGTCGCAATGAGCAGTTCTTC. Its translation is CASSRTSGSRNEQFF.

This clone was detected only a few times. The V and J genes are TRBV28 and TRBJ2-7; the D is unclear. Germline V gene lookup returns CDR1 MDHEN and CDR2 SYDVKM. V gave up 8 bases and J gave up 0 bases, with 8 bases separating them. This CDR3 region has 12 residues. The CDR3 nucleotides read TGTGCCAGCTTCACGGGCTCCTACGAGCAGTACTTC. Translated: CASFTGSYEQYF.

The CDR3 loop is CASSFIAGADTQYF. In nucleotides, the CDR3 is TGTGCCAGCAGCTTCATAGCGGGAGCAGATACGCAGTATTTT. V is TRBV7-6 and J is TRBJ2-3; TRBD2 agrees at 9 bases. This CDR3 has 14 amino acids. Germline loops: CDR1 SGHVS, CDR2 FNYEAQ. The trim removed 3 bases at V and 4 bases at J, leaving 2 bases unmatched.

The chain uses TRBV28 and TRBJ1-5, with TRBD1 as a possible D gene (5 bases). The CDR3 is 14 amino acids. The V end lost 3 bases, the J end lost 6 bases, and 12 bases lay between the germline ends. CDR1 MDHEN and CDR2 SYDVKM come from the germline V gene. The CDR3 here is CASSLGEFGQPQHF. In DNA form, the CDR3 reads TGTGCCAGCAGTTTGGGGGAGTTCGGTCAGCCCCAGCATTTT. Filled out from reference TRBV28 and TRBJ1-5, the complete variable domain reads DVKVTQSSRYLVKRTGEKVFLECVQDMDHENMFWYRQDPGLGLRLIYFSYDVKMKEKGDIPEGYSVSREKKERFSLILESASTNQTSMYLCASSLGEFGQPQHFGDGTRLSIL.

This clone was observed a few times. The chain is built from TRBV5-1 and TRBJ1-4, with 8 bases aligning to TRBD1. Germline assignment: CDR1 SGHRS and CDR2 YFSETQ. V trimming: 1 base; J trimming: 8 bases; junction bases outside the gene matches: 4. The CDR3 is 14 amino acids. CDR3 amino acids: CASSLNRGSEKLFF. The CDR3 nucleotides are TGCGCCAGCAGCTTGAACAGGGGGAGCGAAAAACTGTTTTTT.

The chain employs TRBV15 and TRBJ2-7; possibly TRBD2 for D (6 bases). V was clipped by 5 bases and J by 3 bases, with 23 bases between them. The CDR3 covers 17 residues. The germline V gene encodes CDR1 LNHNV and CDR2 YYDKDF (reference sequence). CDR3 protein: CATSLTPVAGKSYEQYF. The CDR3 bases are TGTGCCACCAGCTTGACTCCAGTCGCGGGAAAGAGCTACGAGCAGTACTTC.

The chain couples TRBV6-1 to TRBJ2-7, with TRBD1 as a possible D gene (7 bases). This CDR3 has 15 residues. Germline V lookup: CDR1 MNHNS, CDR2 SASEGT. Trimming took 7 bases from V and 6 from J, leaving 22 bases between them. The CDR3 reads CASNRGTDYFGEQYF. Written as DNA, the CDR3 is TGTGCCAGCAACCGCGGGACAGATTATTTCGGCGAGCAGTACTTC.

The chain uses TRBV7-9 and TRBJ2-1; D tentatively reads TRBD1 or TRBD2 (5 bases each). The V gene's germline CDR1 is SEHNR and CDR2 FQNEAQ (reference sequence). There are 12 residues in the CDR3. V lost 7 bases and J 7 bases, leaving 11 bases between the germline ends. Here the CDR3 reads CASNWGSNEQFF. CDR3 bases: TGTGCCAGCAATTGGGGGTCGAATGAGCAGTTCTTC.

The rearrangement joins TRBV19 to TRBJ2-7, with D maybe TRBD2 (5 bases). V was pared by 4 bases and J by 3 bases, with 10 bases between. CDR3 length: 13 residues. CDR1 LNHDA and CDR2 SQIVND come from the germline V gene (reference sequence). The CDR3 sequence: CASSTGLNYEQYF. DNA of the CDR3: TGTGCCAGTAGTACCGGACTTAACTACGAGCAGTACTTC.

There are a few counts of this clone. This rearrangement joins TRBV6-5 to TRBJ2-7, with D possibly called TRBD1 or TRBD2 (5 bases each). CDR1 MNHEY and CDR2 SVGAGI come from the germline V gene. Deletions cut 9 bases from V and 4 bases from J, with 10 bases between. The CDR3 extends over 11 amino acids. The CDR3 protein is CASRDAYEQYF. The CDR3 region has the DNA TGTGCCAGTAGGGACGCGTACGAGCAGTACTTC.

This clone was seen a few times. Distinct nucleotide sequences in the sample also encode this CDR3. The chain combines TRBV5-1 with TRBJ2-7; 7 bases match TRBD2. The CDR3 consists of 12 residues. Germline assignment: CDR1 SGHRS and CDR2 YFSETQ. Unmatched junction bases numbered 0, after V lost 0 bases and J lost 6 bases. The CDR3 here is CASSLGGGEQYF. The DNA for the CDR3 is TGCGCCAGCAGCTTGGGCGGGGGCGAGCAGTACTTC.

The chain has TRBV5-4 and TRBJ2-7; TRBD1 aligns across 9 bases. From germline, CDR1 is SGHNT and CDR2 YYREEE (reference sequence). The V and J ends lost 4 bases and 0 bases, in that order; junction bases with no gene match: 8. The CDR3 runs 16 residues. CDR3 loop: CASSEDRGQSSYEQYF. The CDR3 bases are TGTGCCAGCAGCGAGGACAGGGGACAAAGCTCCTACGAGCAGTACTTC.

This clone has a handful of counts. The chain is built from TRBV20-1 and TRBJ2-7; D could derive from TRBD1 or TRBD2 (5 bases each). The CDR3 extends over 11 amino acids. V was trimmed by 8 bases and J by 0 bases, leaving 8 bases between them. Germline V gene data show CDR1 as DFQATT and CDR2 as SNEGSKA (reference sequence). For the CDR3, the DNA is TGCAGTTGGGGGAGCTCCTACGAGCAGTACTTC. Its protein product is CSWGSSYEQYF.

In its sample, this clone was seen a few times. The chain joins TRBV5-6 to TRBJ2-1; D tentatively fits TRBD1 or TRBD2 (5 bases each). Per germline, CDR1 SGHDT and CDR2 YYEEEE. The CDR3 is made up of 15 amino acids. Trimming took off 0 bases at V and 5 bases at J, with 12 bases between the two ends. Written as DNA, the CDR3 is TGTGCCAGCAGCTTGGATTGGGGGATGAACAATGAGCAGTTCTTC. Protein product: CASSLDWGMNNEQFF.

The rearrangement joins TRBV5-1 to TRBJ1-1; TRBD1 aligns across 7 bases. CDR3 size: 16 residues. Germline V gives CDR1 SGHRS, CDR2 YFSETQ. V was pared by 1 base and J by 1 base, with 7 bases of the junction left unmatched. The CDR3 DNA sequence: TGCGCCAGCAGCTTGCGAGGGGGCGGAGGGAACACTGAAGCTTTCTTT. Its translation is CASSLRGGGGNTEAFF.

The chain is built from TRBV19 and TRBJ2-1; 11 bases agree with TRBD2. The V gene end was trimmed by 4 bases and the J gene end by 0 bases; junction bases not matched to a gene: 14. The CDR3 is 20 amino acids. Per the germline V gene, CDR1 is LNHDA and CDR2 is SQIVND (reference sequence). The CDR3 loop reads CASSRSGLAGAKSSYNEQFF. The DNA for the CDR3 is TGTGCCAGTAGTAGATCAGGACTAGCGGGCGCTAAGAGCTCCTACAATGAGCAGTTCTTC.

This clone has only a few counts. CDR3 protein: CASSNGLGLDLAKNIQYF. CDR3 DNA: TGTGCCAGCAGCAATGGATTGGGACTTGATCTAGCCAAAAACATTCAGTACTTC. The gene calls are TRBV9 and TRBJ2-4; perhaps TRBD2 as D (6 bases). CDR1 and CDR2 from the germline V gene are SGDLS and YYNGEE. V lost 4 bases and J lost 0, with 20 bases in between. This CDR3 comprises 18 residues.

The chain is built from TRBV10-3 and TRBJ2-5; D is perhaps TRBD1 (7 bases). V gave up 10 bases and J gave up 9 bases, with 27 bases separating them. CDR1 is ENHRY and CDR2 is SYGVKD in the germline V gene. The CDR3 has 15 residues. For the CDR3, the DNA is TGTGCCACCGAAGACAGGGAAGAGAGGCCGGGGGCCCAGTACTTC. Amino acid sequence: CATEDREERPGAQYF.

This clone turned up a few times. V is TRBV6-6 and J is TRBJ2-3; TRBD2 aligns across 11 bases. V lost 1 base to trimming and J lost 4 bases; unmatched junction nucleotides: 4. This CDR3 has 16 residues. Germline loops: CDR1 MNHNY, CDR2 SVGAGI (reference sequence). The CDR3 spells CASSYFSGRGADTQYF. The DNA for the CDR3 is TGTGCCAGCAGTTACTTTAGCGGGAGGGGCGCAGATACGCAGTATTTT.